The 6 T cell receptor beta chains listed next were all sequenced from one sample in a study of blood T cell repertoires in COVID-19. TCRdb keeps only in-frame clones here, not all; method: immunoSEQ multiplex PCR. Here the sample spans approximately 220,000 clones, 75% to 90% being singletons. The sample consisted of PBMCs or T cells enriched from blood (not recorded which). Receptors were obtained from a woman in her twenties or thirties who had been exposed to COVID-19.

This chain joins TRBV18 and TRBJ1-6; D is possibly TRBD1 (6 bases). The CDR3 covers 17 residues. Germline CDR1 KGHSH, CDR2 LQKENI. Trimming removed 8 bases at V and 6 bases at J, with 23 bases between. The CDR3 loop reads CASPGSERGGSNSPLHF. The CDR3 coding sequence is TGTGCCAGCCCCGGTTCAGAGAGGGGGGGGAGTAATTCACCCCTCCACTTT.

This chain connects TRBV7-8 to TRBJ1-5, with D perhaps matching TRBD1 (6 bases). The ends were cut back, 5 bases at V and 1 base at J, with 12 bases in the middle. CDR3 length equals 15 residues. Per germline, CDR1 SGHVS and CDR2 FQNEAQ. This CDR3 reads CASSQRGGSNQPQHF. DNA of the CDR3: TGTGCCAGCAGCCAGAGGGGGGGGAGCAATCAGCCCCAGCATTTT.

To note about this clone: The junction shows a germline mismatch at one end, possibly a read error. The J gene is TRBJ1-1, the V gene TRBV6-1, with 10 bases matching TRBD1. The CDR3 loop spans 14 amino acids. Per the germline V gene, CDR1 is MNHNS and CDR2 is SASEGT. The CDR3 reads CASSEGDRGSEAFF. The CDR3 nucleotides read TGTGCCAGCAGCGAAGGGGACAGGGGCTCTGAAGCTTTCTTT.

The V and J genes are TRBV2 and TRBJ1-6; the match to TRBD1 covers 10 bases. This CDR3 is built from 19 residues. Trimming cost V 5 bases and J 5 bases; bases outside gene matches: 15. Germline CDR1 SNHLY, CDR2 FYNNEI. Here the CDR3 reads CASSLIPPGQGINNSPLHF. CDR3 nucleotides: TGTGCCAGCAGTCTAATCCCCCCGGGACAGGGGATTAATAATTCACCCCTCCACTTT.

The chain joins TRBV4-2 to TRBJ2-5; D not resolved. V gave up 2 bases and J gave up 0 bases, with 4 bases separating them. Per the germline V gene, CDR1 is LGHNA and CDR2 is YNFKEQ. CDR3 length: 13 residues. CDR3 DNA sequence: TGTGCCAGCAGCCAACAGTACCAAGAGACCCAGTACTTC. Protein product: CASSQQYQETQYF.

J is TRBJ2-1 and V is TRBV27, with 9 nucleotides matching TRBD1. V lost 5 bases, J lost 9 bases, and 2 bases stayed unmatched. Germline V gene sequence: CDR1 MNHEY, CDR2 SMNVEV (reference sequence). The CDR3 loop spans 12 amino acids. As DNA, the CDR3 is TGTGCCAGCAGTACAGGGGGCGTTGAGCAGTTCTTC. As protein: CASSTGGVEQFF.